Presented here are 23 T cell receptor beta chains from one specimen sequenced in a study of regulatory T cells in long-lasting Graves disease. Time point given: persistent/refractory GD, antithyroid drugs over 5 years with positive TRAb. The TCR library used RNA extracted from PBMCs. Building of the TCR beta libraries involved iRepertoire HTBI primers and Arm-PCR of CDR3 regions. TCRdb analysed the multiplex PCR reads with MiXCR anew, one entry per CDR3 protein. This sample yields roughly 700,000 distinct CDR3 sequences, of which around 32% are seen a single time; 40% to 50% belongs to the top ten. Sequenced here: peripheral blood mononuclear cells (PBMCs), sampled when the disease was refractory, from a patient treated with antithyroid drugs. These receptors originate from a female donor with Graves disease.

The CDR3 DNA sequence: TGTGCCAGCAGCTTTTACCGGGACAGCGGCGAAAAACTGTTTTTT. Its translation: CASSFYRDSGEKLFF. The chain combines TRBV9 with TRBJ1-4; 7 positions match TRBD1. This CDR3 is 15 amino acids long. V lost 4 bases and J lost 8; bases outside the gene matches: 11. Germline lookup yields CDR1 SGDLS and CDR2 YYNGEE.

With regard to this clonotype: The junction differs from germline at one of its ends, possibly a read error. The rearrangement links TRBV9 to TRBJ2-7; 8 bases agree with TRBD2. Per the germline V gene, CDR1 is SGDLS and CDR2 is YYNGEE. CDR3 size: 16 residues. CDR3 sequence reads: CASSAIPGLGHYERYF. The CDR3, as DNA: TGTGCCAGCAGCGCGATACCGGGACTAGGCCACTACGAGCGGTACTTC. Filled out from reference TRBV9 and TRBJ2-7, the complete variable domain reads DSGVTQTPKHLITATGQRVTLRCSPRSGDLSVYWYQQSLDQGLQFLIQYYNGEERAKGNILERFSAQQFPDLHSELNLSSLELGDSALYFCASSAIPGLGHYERYFGPGTRLTVT.

In nucleotides, the CDR3 is TGTGCCAGCAGTTTGGGAGGGTTTCGGTCACCCCTCCACTTT. This sequence encodes CASSLGGFRSPLHF. This rearrangement joins TRBV27 to TRBJ1-6; D unresolved. The CDR3 has 14 amino acids. Deletions cut 3 bases from V and 10 bases from J, with 13 bases between. Germline V gene data show CDR1 as MNHEY and CDR2 as SMNVEV (reference sequence).

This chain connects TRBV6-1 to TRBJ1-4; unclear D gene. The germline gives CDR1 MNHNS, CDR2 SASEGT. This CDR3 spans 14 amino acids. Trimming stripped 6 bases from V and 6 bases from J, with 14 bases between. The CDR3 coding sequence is TGTGCCAGCAGCCCACAACTATGGGATGAAAAACTGTTTTTT. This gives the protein CASSPQLWDEKLFF.

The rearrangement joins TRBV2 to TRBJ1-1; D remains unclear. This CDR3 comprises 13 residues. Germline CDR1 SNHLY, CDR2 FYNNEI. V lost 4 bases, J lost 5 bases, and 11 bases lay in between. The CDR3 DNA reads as TGTGCCAGCAGTGCAGCGCGGCGGACTGAAGCTTTCTTT. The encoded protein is CASSAARRTEAFF.

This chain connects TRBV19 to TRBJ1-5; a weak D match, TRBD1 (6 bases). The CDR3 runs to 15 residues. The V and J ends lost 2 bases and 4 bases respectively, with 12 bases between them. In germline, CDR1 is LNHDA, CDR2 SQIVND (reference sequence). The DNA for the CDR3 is TGTGCCAGTAGTATAAGCGGACAGCAGAATCAGCCCCAGCATTTT. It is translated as CASSISGQQNQPQHF.

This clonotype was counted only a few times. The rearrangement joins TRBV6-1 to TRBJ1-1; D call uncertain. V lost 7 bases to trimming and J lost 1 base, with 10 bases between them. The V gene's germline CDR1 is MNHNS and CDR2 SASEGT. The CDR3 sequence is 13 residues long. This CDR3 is CASTRAKNTEAFF. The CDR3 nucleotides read TGTGCCAGCACCCGAGCGAAGAACACTGAAGCTTTCTTT.

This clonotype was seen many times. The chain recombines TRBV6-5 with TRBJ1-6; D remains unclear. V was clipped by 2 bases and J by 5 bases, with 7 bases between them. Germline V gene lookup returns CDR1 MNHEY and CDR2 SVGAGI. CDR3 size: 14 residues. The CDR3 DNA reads TGTGCCAGCAGTTACGCGGCGGATAATTCACCCCTCCACTTT. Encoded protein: CASSYAADNSPLHF.

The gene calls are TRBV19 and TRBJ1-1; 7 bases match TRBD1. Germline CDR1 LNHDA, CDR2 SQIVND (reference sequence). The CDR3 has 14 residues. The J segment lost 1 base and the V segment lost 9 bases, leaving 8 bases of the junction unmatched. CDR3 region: CASNNRDRNTEAFF. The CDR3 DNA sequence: TGTGCCAGCAACAACAGGGACAGGAACACTGAAGCTTTCTTT. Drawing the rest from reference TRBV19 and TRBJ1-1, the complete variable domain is DGGITQSPKYLFRKEGQNVTLSCEQNLNHDAMYWYRQDPGQGLRLIYYSQIVNDFQKGDIAEGYSVSREKKESFPLTVTSAQKNPTAFYLCASNNRDRNTEAFFGQGTRLTVV.

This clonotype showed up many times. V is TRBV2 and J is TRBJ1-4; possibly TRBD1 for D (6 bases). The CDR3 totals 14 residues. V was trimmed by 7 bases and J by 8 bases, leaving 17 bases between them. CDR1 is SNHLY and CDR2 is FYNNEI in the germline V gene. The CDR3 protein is CASTAQGRAEKLFF. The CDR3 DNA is TGTGCCAGCACTGCACAGGGCAGGGCGGAAAAACTGTTTTTT. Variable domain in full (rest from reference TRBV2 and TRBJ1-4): EPEVTQTPSHQVTQMGQEVILRCVPISNHLYFYWYRQILGQKVEFLVSFYNNEISEKSEIFDDQFSVERPDGSNFTLKIRSTKLEDSAMYFCASTAQGRAEKLFFGSGTQLSVL.

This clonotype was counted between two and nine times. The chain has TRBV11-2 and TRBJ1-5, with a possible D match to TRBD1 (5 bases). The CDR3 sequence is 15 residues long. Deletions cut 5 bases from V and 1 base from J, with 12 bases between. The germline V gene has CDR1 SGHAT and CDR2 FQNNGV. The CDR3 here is CASSPGWDSNQPQHF. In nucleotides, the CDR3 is TGTGCCAGCAGCCCAGGTTGGGACAGCAATCAGCCCCAGCATTTT.

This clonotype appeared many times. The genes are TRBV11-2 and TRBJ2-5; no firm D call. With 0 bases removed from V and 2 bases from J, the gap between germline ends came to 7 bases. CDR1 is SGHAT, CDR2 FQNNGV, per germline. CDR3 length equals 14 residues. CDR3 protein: CASSLDRSQETQYF. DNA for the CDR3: TGTGCCAGCAGCTTAGATCGCAGTCAAGAGACCCAGTACTTC.

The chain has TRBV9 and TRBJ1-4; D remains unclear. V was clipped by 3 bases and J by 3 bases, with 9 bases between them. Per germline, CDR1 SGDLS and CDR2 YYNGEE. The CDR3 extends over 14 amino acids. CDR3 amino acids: CASSGLFPNEKLFF. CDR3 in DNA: TGTGCCAGCAGCGGACTATTCCCTAATGAAAAACTGTTTTTT.

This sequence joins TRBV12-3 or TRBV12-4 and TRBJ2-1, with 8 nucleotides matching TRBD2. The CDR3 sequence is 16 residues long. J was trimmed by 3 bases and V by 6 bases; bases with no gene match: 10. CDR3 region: CASSNLWREDYNEQFF. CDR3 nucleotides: TGTGCCAGCAGCAACCTCTGGCGGGAGGACTACAATGAGCAGTTCTTC.

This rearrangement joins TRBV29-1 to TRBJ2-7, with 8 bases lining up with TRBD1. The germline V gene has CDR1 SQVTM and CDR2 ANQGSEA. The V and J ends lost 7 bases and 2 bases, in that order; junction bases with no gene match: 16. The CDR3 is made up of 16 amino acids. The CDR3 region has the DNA TGCAGCGCCTCCACGCCGGGACAGGTGTTTCCCTACGAGCAGTACTTC. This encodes CSASTPGQVFPYEQYF.

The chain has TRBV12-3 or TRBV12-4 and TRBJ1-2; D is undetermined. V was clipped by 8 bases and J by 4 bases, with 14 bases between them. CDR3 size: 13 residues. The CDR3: CASRLRTVYGYTF. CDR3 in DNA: TGTGCCAGCCGCCTCCGGACGGTCTATGGCTACACCTTC.

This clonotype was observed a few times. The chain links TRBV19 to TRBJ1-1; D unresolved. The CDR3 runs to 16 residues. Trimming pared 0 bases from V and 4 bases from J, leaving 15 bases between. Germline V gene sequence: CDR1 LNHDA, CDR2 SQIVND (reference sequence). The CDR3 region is CASSIDMKGWGTEAFF. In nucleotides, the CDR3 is TGTGCCAGTAGTATAGATATGAAGGGATGGGGCACTGAAGCTTTCTTT.

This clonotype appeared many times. The CDR3 DNA reads TGCGCCAGCAGAGCGGACAGGACCTATGGCTACACCTTC. Translated: CASRADRTYGYTF. This sequence joins TRBV10-1 and TRBJ1-2, with 7 bases lining up with TRBD1. The CDR3 runs to 13 residues. The junction had 5 bases not matched to a gene; V was cut back by 6 bases and J by 4 bases. Germline assignment: CDR1 WNHNN and CDR2 SYGVQD (reference sequence).

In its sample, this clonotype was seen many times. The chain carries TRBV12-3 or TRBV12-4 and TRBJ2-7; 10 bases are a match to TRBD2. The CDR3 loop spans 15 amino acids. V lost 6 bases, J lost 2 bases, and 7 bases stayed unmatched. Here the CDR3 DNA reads TGTGCCAGCAGACCCGGACTAGCGGTAACCTACGAGCAGTACTTC. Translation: CASRPGLAVTYEQYF.

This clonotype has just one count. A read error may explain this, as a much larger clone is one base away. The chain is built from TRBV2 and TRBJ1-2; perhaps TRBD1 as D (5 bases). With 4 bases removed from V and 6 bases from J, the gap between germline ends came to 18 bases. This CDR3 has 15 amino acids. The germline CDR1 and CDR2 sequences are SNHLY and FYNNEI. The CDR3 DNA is TGTGCCAGCAGTGCTGTGAGCGGGGACGAGCATGGCTACACCTTC. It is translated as CASSAVSGDEHGYTF.

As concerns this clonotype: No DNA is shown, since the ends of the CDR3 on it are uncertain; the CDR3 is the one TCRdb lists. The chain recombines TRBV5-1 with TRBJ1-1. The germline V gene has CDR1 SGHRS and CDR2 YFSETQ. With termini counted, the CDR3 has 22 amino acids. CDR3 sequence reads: CASSFYICSARESGRSLPEAFF.

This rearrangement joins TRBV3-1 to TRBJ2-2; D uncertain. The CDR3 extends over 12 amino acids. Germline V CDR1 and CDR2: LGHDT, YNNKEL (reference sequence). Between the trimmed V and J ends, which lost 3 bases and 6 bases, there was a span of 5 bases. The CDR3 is CASSQLAGELFF. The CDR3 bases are TGTGCCAGCAGCCAGTTAGCCGGGGAGCTGTTTTTT.

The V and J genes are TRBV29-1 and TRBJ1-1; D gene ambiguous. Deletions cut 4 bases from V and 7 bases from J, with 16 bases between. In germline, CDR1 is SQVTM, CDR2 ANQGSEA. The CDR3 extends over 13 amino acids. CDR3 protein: CSVVDGAKLEAFF. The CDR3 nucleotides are TGCAGCGTTGTAGACGGTGCGAAACTTGAAGCTTTCTTT.